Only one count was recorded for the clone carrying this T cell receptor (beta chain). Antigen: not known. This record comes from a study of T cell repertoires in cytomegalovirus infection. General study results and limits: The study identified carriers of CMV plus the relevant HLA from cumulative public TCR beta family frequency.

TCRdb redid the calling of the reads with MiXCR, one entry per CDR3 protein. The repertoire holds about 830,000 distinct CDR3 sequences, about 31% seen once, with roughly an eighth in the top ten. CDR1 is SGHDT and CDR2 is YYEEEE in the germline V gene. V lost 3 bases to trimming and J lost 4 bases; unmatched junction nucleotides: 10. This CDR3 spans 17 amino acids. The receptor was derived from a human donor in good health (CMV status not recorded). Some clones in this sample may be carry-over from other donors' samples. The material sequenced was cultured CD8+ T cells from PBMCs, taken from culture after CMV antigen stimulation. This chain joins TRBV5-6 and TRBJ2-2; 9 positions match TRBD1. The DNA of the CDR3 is TGTGCCAGCAGCTCTAATCCGGGACAGGGACTCACCGGGGAGCTGTTTTTT. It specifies CASSSNPGQGLTGELFF.